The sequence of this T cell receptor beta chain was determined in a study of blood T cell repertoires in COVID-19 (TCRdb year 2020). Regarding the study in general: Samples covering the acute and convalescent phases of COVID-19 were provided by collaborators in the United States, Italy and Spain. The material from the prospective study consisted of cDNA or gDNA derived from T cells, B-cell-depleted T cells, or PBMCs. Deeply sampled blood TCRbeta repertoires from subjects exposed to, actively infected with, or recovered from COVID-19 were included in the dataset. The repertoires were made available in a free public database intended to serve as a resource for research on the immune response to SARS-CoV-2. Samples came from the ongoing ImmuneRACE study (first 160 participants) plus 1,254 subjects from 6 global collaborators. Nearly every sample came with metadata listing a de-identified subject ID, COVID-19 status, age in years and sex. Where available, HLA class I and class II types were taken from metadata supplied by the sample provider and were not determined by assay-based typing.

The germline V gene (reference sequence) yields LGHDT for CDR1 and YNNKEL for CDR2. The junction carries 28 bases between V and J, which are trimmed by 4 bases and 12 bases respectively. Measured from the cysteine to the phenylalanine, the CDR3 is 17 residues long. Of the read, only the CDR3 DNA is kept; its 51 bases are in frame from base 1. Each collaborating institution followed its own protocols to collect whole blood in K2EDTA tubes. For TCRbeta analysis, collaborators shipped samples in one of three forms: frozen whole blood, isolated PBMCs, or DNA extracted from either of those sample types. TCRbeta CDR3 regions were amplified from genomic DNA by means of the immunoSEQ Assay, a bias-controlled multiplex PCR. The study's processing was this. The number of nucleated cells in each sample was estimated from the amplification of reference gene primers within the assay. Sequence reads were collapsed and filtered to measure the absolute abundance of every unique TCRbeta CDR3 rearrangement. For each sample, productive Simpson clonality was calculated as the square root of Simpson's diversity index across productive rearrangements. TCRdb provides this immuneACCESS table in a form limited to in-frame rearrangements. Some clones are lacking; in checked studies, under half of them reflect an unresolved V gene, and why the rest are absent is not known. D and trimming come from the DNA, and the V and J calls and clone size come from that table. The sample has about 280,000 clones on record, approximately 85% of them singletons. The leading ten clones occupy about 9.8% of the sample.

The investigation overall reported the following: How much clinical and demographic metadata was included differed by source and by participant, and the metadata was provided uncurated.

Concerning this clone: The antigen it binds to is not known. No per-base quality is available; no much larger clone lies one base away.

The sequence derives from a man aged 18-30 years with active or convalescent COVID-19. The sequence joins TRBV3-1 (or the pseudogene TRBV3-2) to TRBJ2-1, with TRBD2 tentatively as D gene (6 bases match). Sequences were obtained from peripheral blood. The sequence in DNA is TGTGCCAGCAGCCCTCCCTATGGACCGGGGGAAGTTCAAGGGCAGTTCTTC. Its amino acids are CASSPPYGPGEVQGQFF.